These T cell receptor beta chains were read from a single sample in a study of chronic HIV infection and antiretroviral therapy. TCRdb used MiXCR to reprocess the 5' RACE reads, holding one entry per CDR3 protein. Found here are tens of thousands of distinct CDR3 sequences, 7% to 10% of them singletons; the top ten hold about 2.5%. The sample was peripheral blood. These receptors all come from an adult who had HIV and had not received antiretroviral therapy, or was an uninfected healthy control (not recorded which). Each CDR3 is given with its conserved first and last residue. D genes are given only for firm matches. Size is stated for part of the rows, as once, few or many counts, or as a class when the clone is expanded.

D	size	length	J	V	DNA	CDR3
-	-	15	TRBJ1-1	TRBV11-2	TGTGCCAGCAGCTTACCCGTGGGGACGGGCACTGAAGCTTTCTTT	CASSLPVGTGTEAFF
TRBD1	many	15	TRBJ1-1	TRBV9	TGTGCCAGCAGCGTAGGGATAGGGGGCGGCACTGAAGCTTTCTTT	CASSVGIGGGTEAFF
-	many	14	TRBJ2-7	TRBV28	TGTGCCAGCAGACCGACAGGTACCTCCTACGAGCAGTACTTC	CASRPTGTSYEQYF
-	-	15	TRBJ1-1	TRBV5-5	TGTGCCAGCAGCTTGGGGGGGGGCGCAGAGATTGAAGCTTTCTTT	CASSLGGGAEIEAFF
-	few	13	TRBJ1-5	TRBV29-1	TGCAGCGTTGAGCAAGGCGGTAGCCAGCCCCAGCATTTT	CSVEQGGSQPQHF
-	-	14	TRBJ1-6	TRBV9	TGTGCCAGCAGCGTAGGGCAGAATAATTCACCCCTCCACTTT	CASSVGQNNSPLHF
-	many	12	TRBJ2-7	TRBV30	TGTGCCTGGGGGCCCGGGACCCACGAGCAGTACTTC	CAWGPGTHEQYF
TRBD1	-	13	TRBJ2-7	TRBV7-9	TGTGCCAGCCTCCTGGGACAGGGCAACGAGCAGTACTTC	CASLLGQGNEQYF
-	many	12	TRBJ2-7	TRBV5-5	TGTGCCAGCAGCTCTGGGGACTACGAGCAGTACTTC	CASSSGDYEQYF
TRBD2	many	15	TRBJ2-7	TRBV5-4	TGTGCCAGCAGCCCCTCCCGGAGCGGGACCCACGAGCAGTACTTC	CASSPSRSGTHEQYF
-	many	13	TRBJ1-1	TRBV11-2	TGTGCCAGCAGCTTGATGCCCAACACTGAAGCTTTCTTT	CASSLMPNTEAFF
-	-	12	TRBJ1-1	TRBV4-2	TGTGCCAGCAGCCGGGACCAATATGAAGCTTTCTTT	CASSRDQYEAFF
-	few	10	TRBJ1-1	TRBV29-1	TGCAGCGTTGACCAGACTGAAGCTTTCTTT	CSVDQTEAFF
-	few	15	TRBJ1-5	TRBV7-2	TGTGCCAGCAGCCTGTCTAGGGAGGGAAATCAGCCCCAGCATTTT	CASSLSREGNQPQHF
TRBD1	many	15	TRBJ1-2	TRBV18	TGTGCCAGCTCACCAGGGACAGGGGGCGACTATGGCTACACCTTC	CASSPGTGGDYGYTF
TRBD2	many	14	TRBJ2-5	TRBV9	TGTGCCAGCAGCCTCGGGGGGACCCAAGAGACCCAGTACTTC	CASSLGGTQETQYF
-	many	13	TRBJ2-4	TRBV29-1	TGCAGCGTTGCAGGGTTAGCCAAAAACATTCAGTACTTC	CSVAGLAKNIQYF
-	few	13	TRBJ2-7	TRBV29-1	TGCAGCGTTGATATCGGGAGTGGGTACGAGCAGTACTTC	CSVDIGSGYEQYF
TRBD2	many	16	TRBJ2-1	TRBV29-1	TGCAGCGTAGCCGGGACTAGCGGGAGGGCTGACAATGAGCAGTTCTTC	CSVAGTSGRADNEQFF
-	few	13	TRBJ1-2	TRBV27	TGTGCCAGCACCGAAAGGTCAGGCTATGGCTACACCTTC	CASTERSGYGYTF
-	few	14	TRBJ2-3	TRBV9	TGTGCCAGCAGCGTAGAGGGTAGCACAGATACGCAGTATTTT	CASSVEGSTDTQYF
-	many	16	TRBJ2-1	TRBV28	TGTGCCAGCAGCGAGGTCAGGGGCCCGATCGACAATGAGCAGTTCTTC	CASSEVRGPIDNEQFF
TRBD2	many	14	TRBJ2-1	TRBV5-1	TGCGCCAGCAGCTACGAGCGGGAGGCAAAGGAGCAGTTCTTC	CASSYEREAKEQFF
-	-	16	TRBJ2-7	TRBV12-3/TRBV12-4	TGTGCCAGCAGCCCTGTCGCTTCGGGCCAACCCTACGAGCAGTACTTC	CASSPVASGQPYEQYF
-	-	14	TRBJ1-5	TRBV20-1	TGCAGTGCTAGATTCGTCGATAGCAATCAGCCCCAGCATTTT	CSARFVDSNQPQHF
-	few	12	TRBJ2-7	TRBV29-1	TGCAGCGTTGTGGACGCTTGGGACGAGCAGTACTTC	CSVVDAWDEQYF
-	few	11	TRBJ2-7	TRBV29-1	TGCAGCGTGGCGACAGAATACGAGCAGTACTTC	CSVATEYEQYF
TRBD2	many	15	TRBJ2-2	TRBV9	TGTGCCAGCCAGGGTAGCGGGAGACGGACCGGGGAGCTGTTTTTT	CASQGSGRRTGELFF
-	-	13	TRBJ1-2	TRBV30	TGTGCCTGGAGTGTTTTACAGAACTATGGCTACACCTTC	CAWSVLQNYGYTF
-	few	15	TRBJ2-7	TRBV20-1	TGCAGTGCTAGATTTTGGGTATTTACGATCTACGAGCAGTACTTC	CSARFWVFTIYEQYF